This T cell receptor (beta chain) was observed in a study of T-cell reconstitution after alpha-beta-depleted transplantation in children (dated by TCRdb to about 2016). For the wider study: Using TCR repertoire profiling, the study quantitatively followed how T-cell immune reconstitution unfolded in children after TCRalphabeta/CD19-depleted allogeneic hematopoietic cell transplantation. The paper as a whole reports these results and caveats: The apparently early recovery of alphabetaT-cell counts about two months after transplant reportedly depended on only several hundred rapidly expanded clones that came from non-depleted graft cells. Over subsequent months, a decline in hyperexpanded clone frequencies was noted, and after one year, T-cell counts and TCRbeta diversity were mostly ascribed to newly produced T cells. The high TCRbeta diversity at day 60 in some patients was ascribed to recipient T cells and intrathymic progenitors that had survived conditioning.

Libraries came from PCR. Sequenced using an Illumina HiSeq 2500. Molecular barcoding was employed in the preparation of TCR libraries, with unique molecular identifiers being used to normalize TCRbeta repertoire quantification. The raw public data were reprocessed by TCRdb itself: fastp quality trimming at Q25, MiXCR clonotype calling, in-frame beta chains only. Rows are combined by CDR3 protein, so each entry shows the most common genes and DNA. In this sample the table shows some 300,000 distinct CDR3 sequences, roughly 9.1% of which occur a single time. The top ten clonotypes cover less than 8% of the sample. The sample's treatment or condition label is to be understood as: allogeneic hematopoietic cell transplantation with graft depleted of TCRalphabeta T cells and CD19 B cells. TCRalphabeta/CD19-depleted allogeneic hematopoietic cell grafts were given to the transplant recipients, all of whom were children.

This clonotype has a count of ten or more. The antigen it recognizes is unknown. No much larger clone exists at a distance of one base, and base qualities are not known. Unmatched junction bases come to 11, with V trimmed by 5 bases and J by 1 base. Counted from cysteine to phenylalanine, this CDR3 has 18 amino acids. Only CDR3 DNA remains: 54 bases, in frame from the first base. This clonotype was sampled from a boy less than two years old with acute myeloid leukemia, due to receive a stem cell transplant. Sequenced material: PBMCs, taken before TCRalphabeta/CD19-depleted stem cell transplant. The chain is encoded by TRBV12-3 or TRBV12-4 joined to TRBJ2-1; the junction holds 10 bases that match TRBD1. The bases are TGTGCCAGCAGTGGGGACAGGGGTCGGTTAGGGTCCTACAATGAGCAGTTCTTC. This translates into CASSGDRGRLGSYNEQFF.